This TCR beta chain was retrieved from a study of vaccination and CD4 T cells after COVID-19. Study overall: Median time from second vaccine dose to sampling was about 70 days (14 to 241).

Treatment here: roughly nine-day PBMC culture with coronavirus spike peptide pools or control peptides (ViraFEST assay). The study's findings and limits: Median SARS-CoV-2-reactive clonotype numbers went up from approximately 21 to 40, but not significantly.

Sequenced with the Oncomine TCR Beta short-read assay was DNA taken from cultured CD4+ T cells. The authors extracted genomic DNA from cultured CD4+ T cells. TCRdb passed the PCR reads through MiXCR, listing each CDR3 protein once. This sample yields roughly 10,000 distinct CDR3 sequences, of which just over 60% are seen a single time; under 20% belongs to the top ten. This CDR3 spans 14 amino acids. CDR1 and CDR2 from the germline V gene are DFQATT and SNEGSKA (reference sequence). Between the trimmed V and J ends, which lost 4 bases and 0 bases, there was a span of 13 bases. In the case of this clonotype: Its antigen is unknown.

Specimen: CD4+ T cells from blood, cultured in vitro. This TCR was recovered from a human donor who had recovered from COVID-19. V usage is TRBV20-1 and J usage is TRBJ2-7, with a tentative D call TRBD1 (5 bases). The CDR3 region is CSAKPGYNSYEQYF. The CDR3 DNA follows: TGCAGTGCTAAGCCAGGGTACAACTCCTACGAGCAGTACTTC.